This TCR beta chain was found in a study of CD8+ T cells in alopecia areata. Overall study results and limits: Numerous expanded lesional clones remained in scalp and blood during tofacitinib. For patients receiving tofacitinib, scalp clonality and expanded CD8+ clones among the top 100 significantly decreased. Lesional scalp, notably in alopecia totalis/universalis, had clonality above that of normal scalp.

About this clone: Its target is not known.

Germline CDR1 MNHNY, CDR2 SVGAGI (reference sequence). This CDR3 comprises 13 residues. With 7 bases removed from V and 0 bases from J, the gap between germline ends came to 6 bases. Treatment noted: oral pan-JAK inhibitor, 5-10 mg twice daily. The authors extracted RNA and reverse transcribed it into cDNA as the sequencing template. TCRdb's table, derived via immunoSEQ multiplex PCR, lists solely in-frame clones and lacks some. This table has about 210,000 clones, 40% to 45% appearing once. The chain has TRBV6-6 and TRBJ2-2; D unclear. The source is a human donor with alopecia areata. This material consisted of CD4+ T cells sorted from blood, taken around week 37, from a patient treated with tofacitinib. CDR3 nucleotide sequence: TGTGCCAGCAAAGGGCCGAACACCGGGGAGCTGTTTTTT. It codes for CASKGPNTGELFF.